Below, 22 T cell receptor beta chains from the same sample are listed, as sequenced in a study of tumor-infiltrating lymphocytes in primary liver carcinoma. Using a constant-region primer together with ProtoScript II reverse transcriptase, TCR beta cDNA was made from around 500 ng of total RNA. Library construction for TCR beta comprised three nested multiplex PCR rounds performed with slightly modified ARM-PCR. Researchers ran the first two PCR rounds for roughly 11 cycles each with TRBV1-TRBV30 forward primers and a C-beta reverse primer. MiXCR, applied by TCRdb to the multiplex PCR reads, yields one record per CDR3 protein. The sample lists 310,000 or so distinct CDR3 sequences, around three fifths occurring once. Germline DNA was extracted alongside blood RNA, which was obtained from unsorted whole blood. Specimen: peripheral blood. These receptors all come from a man aged 40-49 years with primary liver carcinoma and hepatitis B virus infection.

This clonotype has only a few counts. The chain combines TRBV5-1 with TRBJ2-7; 7 bases are shared with TRBD1. The ends lost 0 bases at V and 4 bases at J; junction bases unmatched: 7. Germline values: CDR1 SGHRS, CDR2 YFSETQ. The CDR3 spans 15 residues. CDR3 in DNA: TGCGCCAGCAGCTTGGCCGCCAGGGGGAATTACGAGCAGTACTTC. It encodes CASSLAARGNYEQYF. Complete variable domain (other parts from reference TRBV5-1 and TRBJ2-7): KAGVTQTPRYLIKTRGQQVTLSCSPISGHRSVSWYQQTPGQGLQFLFEYFSETQRNKGNFPGRFSGRQFSNSRSEMNVSTLELGDSALYLCASSLAARGNYEQYFGPGTRLTVT.

The sample holds many counts of this clonotype. V gene TRBV6-1 combines with J gene TRBJ1-1; D might be TRBD1 (5 bases). The CDR3 has 12 residues. V lost 7 bases and J 4 bases, leaving 10 bases between the germline ends. CDR1 is MNHNS, CDR2 SASEGT, per germline. The DNA for the CDR3 is TGTGCCAGCATAATAGGGGCCACTGAAGCTTTCTTT. Protein sequence: CASIIGATEAFF.

The genes are TRBV10-3 and TRBJ1-1; D gene uncertain. The CDR3 consists of 15 residues. Deletions cut 5 bases from V and 0 bases from J, with 13 bases between. Germline V gene lookup returns CDR1 ENHRY and CDR2 SYGVKD. The CDR3 loop is CAISREAELNTEAFF. DNA for the CDR3: TGTGCCATCAGTCGGGAGGCAGAATTGAACACTGAAGCTTTCTTT.

This clonotype was found a few times. The chain links TRBV7-9 to TRBJ2-5; D gene unclear. CDR1 is SEHNR and CDR2 is FQNEAQ in the germline V gene (reference sequence). The CDR3 has 12 amino acids. Deletions cut 3 bases from V and 5 bases from J, with 7 bases between. The CDR3 loop reads CASSLVAETQYF. CDR3 coding DNA: TGTGCCAGCAGCTTGGTGGCGGAGACCCAGTACTTC.

As to this clonotype: Compared with germline, one end of the junction differs, possibly owing to a read error. The chain links TRBV11-1 to TRBJ2-1; 9 nucleotides match TRBD2. Germline loops: CDR1 SGHAT, CDR2 FQDESV (reference sequence). This CDR3 has 18 amino acids. The DNA of the CDR3 is TGTGCCAGCAGCTTATACCGCTCCGCGGGAGGGTCCTTCAATGAGCAGTTCTTC. Protein sequence: CASSLYRSAGGSFNEQFF.

As regards this clonotype: The junction departs from the called germline gene at one end, perhaps through a read error. This chain links TRBV11-2 with TRBJ2-1; TRBD2 agrees at 9 bases. CDR3 length equals 15 residues. Germline CDR1 is SGHAT and CDR2 is FQNNGV. CDR3 nucleotide sequence: TGTGCCGGCAGCTTAGACCAGCGGGAGGACAATGGGCAGTTCTTC. It encodes CAGSLDQREDNGQFF.

Notes on this clonotype: A clone one base away is much larger, so this may be a read error. The V call is TRBV19, the J call TRBJ2-2, with D possibly being TRBD1 (6 bases). The CDR3 spans 15 residues. Looked up from germline, CDR1 is LNHDA and CDR2 is SQIVND (reference sequence). CDR3 region: CANSRQDRNTGELFF. As DNA, the CDR3 is TGTGCCAATAGTAGACAGGATAGGAACACCGGGGAGCTGTTTTTT.

As for this clonotype: Germline and junction disagree at one end, which may indicate a read error. This sequence joins TRBV28 and TRBJ2-7, with D perhaps being TRBD1 or TRBD2 (5 bases each). Germline values: CDR1 MDHEN, CDR2 SYDVKM. This CDR3 has 15 amino acids. The CDR3 is CASSPGDGGRYEHYF. For the CDR3, the DNA is TGTGCCAGCAGTCCCGGTGATGGGGGACGCTACGAGCATTACTTC.

This rearrangement joins TRBV7-9 to TRBJ1-3; tentative D call: TRBD1 (5 bases). Germline V gene data show CDR1 as SEHNR and CDR2 as FQNEAQ (reference sequence). The germline V and J ends were trimmed by 10 bases and 4 bases, with 17 bases remaining between them. The CDR3 runs 14 residues. The CDR3 DNA sequence: TGTGCCACACGGGCGGGACCACAAGGAAACACCATATATTTT. This codes for CATRAGPQGNTIYF.

This sequence joins TRBV6-1 and TRBJ2-1; possible D gene TRBD2, 5 bases. The V gene's germline CDR1 is MNHNS and CDR2 SASEGT. V lost 2 bases, J lost 3 bases, and 14 bases lay in between. The CDR3 extends over 16 amino acids. The DNA of the CDR3 is TGTGCCAGCAGTGAACTTCGGAGCGGAATCTACAATGAGCAGTTCTTC. Translation: CASSELRSGIYNEQFF.

About this clonotype: This may come from a read error, since a much larger clone is one base off. V gene TRBV6-1 combines with J gene TRBJ2-2, with D uncertain. The CDR3 runs 15 residues. Trimming shortened V by 7 bases and J by 7 bases, and 19 bases separated the two germline ends. Germline lookup yields CDR1 MNHNS and CDR2 SASEGT. CDR3 DNA sequence: TGTGCCAGCACCCTGACCCTGAGCACGATCGGGGAGCTGTTTTTT. It codes for CASTLTLSTIGELFF.

The chain links TRBV28 to TRBJ1-1, with D uncertain. The CDR3 has 13 residues. Trimming pared 6 bases from V and 3 bases from J, leaving 11 bases between. Germline V gene data show CDR1 as MDHEN and CDR2 as SYDVKM. The CDR3 DNA sequence: TGTGCCAGCAGCCTTCCAGACCACACTGAAGCTTTCTTT. Its translation: CASSLPDHTEAFF.

Of note for this clonotype: Mismatch with germline at one junction end may stem from a read error. This rearrangement joins TRBV4-1 to TRBJ2-1; 9 bases agree with TRBD1. The length of the CDR3 is 17 residues. Germline V gene sequence: CDR1 MGHRA, CDR2 YSYEKL. The CDR3 region is CASSQGTGRSSHNEQLF. The CDR3 DNA reads TGCGCCAGCAGCCAGGGGACAGGGAGGAGCTCCCACAATGAGCAGCTCTTC.

This clonotype has ten or more counts. The rearrangement links TRBV4-2 to TRBJ2-7; TRBD2 is a possible D gene (5 bases). The CDR3 spans 13 residues. CDR1 is LGHNA, CDR2 YNFKEQ, per germline. V lost 6 bases, J lost 0 bases, and 9 bases lay in between. CDR3 region: CASRPDYSYEQYF. The CDR3 bases are TGTGCCAGCAGACCAGACTACTCCTACGAGCAGTACTTC.

As concerns this clonotype: One end of the junction varies from germline; a read error may be responsible. The chain has TRBV11-2 and TRBJ2-3; D is uncertain. The length of the CDR3 is 15 residues. The germline gives CDR1 SGHAT, CDR2 FQNNGV. The CDR3: CAGSFFGFGTDTQYF. As DNA, the CDR3 is TGTGCCGGCAGCTTTTTTGGTTTTGGAACAGATACGCAGTATTTT. Variable domain in full (rest from reference TRBV11-2 and TRBJ2-3): EAGVAQSPRYKIIEKRQSVAFWCNPISGHATLYWYQQILGQGPKLLIQFQNNGVVDDSQLPKDRFSAERLKGVDSTLKIQPAKLEDSAVYLCAGSFFGFGTDTQYFGPGTRLTVL.

The chain uses TRBV18 and TRBJ2-1; D call uncertain. This CDR3 comprises 15 residues. In germline, CDR1 is KGHSH, CDR2 LQKENI. Trimming cost V 3 bases and J 0 bases, with 9 bases left between them. The CDR3 reads CASSPSISSYNEQFF. As DNA, the CDR3 is TGTGCCAGCTCACCTTCGATTAGCTCCTACAATGAGCAGTTCTTC.

Turning to this clonotype: A much larger clone lies a single base off, so this may be a read error. CDR3: CVSIPTRDRGAGELFF. CDR3 DNA sequence: TGTGTCAGCATCCCCACGCGGGACAGGGGAGCCGGGGAGCTGTTTTTT. This chain connects TRBV12-3 or TRBV12-4 to TRBJ2-2; 10 bases agree with TRBD1. The CDR3 runs to 16 residues.

This chain connects TRBV29-1 to TRBJ1-2, with 9 bases fitting TRBD1. Germline trimming cut 4 bases from V and 5 bases from J; bases unmatched to any gene: 11. The CDR3 extends over 15 amino acids. CDR1 and CDR2 from the germline V gene are SQVTM and ANQGSEA. As DNA, the CDR3 is TGCAGCGTTGCCCAGCGGACAGGGGAGAATTATGGCTACACCTTC. It yields the protein CSVAQRTGENYGYTF.

This clonotype was detected ten times or more. J is TRBJ2-1 and V is TRBV12-3 or TRBV12-4; 7 bases match TRBD2. Trimming removed 3 bases from V and 0 bases from J; junction bases left unmatched: 5. The CDR3 consists of 16 residues. As DNA, the CDR3 is TGTGCCAGCAGTTTTGGGTGGGGGGGCTCCTACAATGAGCAGTTCTTC. It specifies CASSFGWGGSYNEQFF.

A word on this clonotype: A much larger clone sits a single nucleotide away, making a read error possible. The rearrangement joins TRBV4-1 to TRBJ1-5; no firm D call. The germline CDR1 and CDR2 sequences are MGHRA and YSYEKL. The CDR3 sequence is 15 residues long. CDR3 in DNA: TGCGCCAGCAGCCAAGATAGAGCGGGCAATCAGCCCAAGCATTTT. Protein product: CASSQDRAGNQPKHF.

The chain employs TRBV5-1 and TRBJ2-2; D perhaps matches TRBD2 (6 bases). The V gene's germline CDR1 is SGHRS and CDR2 YFSETQ. The ends were cut back, 1 base at V and 4 bases at J, with 17 bases in the middle. The CDR3 has 17 residues. DNA of the CDR3: TGCGCCAGCAGCTTGACGAGGGCGGGGTCGGTCACCGGGGAGCTGTTTTTT. Its protein is CASSLTRAGSVTGELFF.

This clonotype was picked up many times. The chain uses TRBV5-5 and TRBJ1-1; possible D gene TRBD1, 5 bases. The germline V gene has CDR1 SGHKS and CDR2 YYEKEE (reference sequence). V was clipped by 7 bases and J by 2 bases, with 15 bases between them. CDR3 length: 14 residues. The CDR3 sequence: CASGNGATNTEAFF. As DNA, the CDR3 is TGTGCCAGCGGGAACGGGGCTACCAACACTGAAGCTTTCTTT.